The TCR beta chain described here comes from a study of CD8 T cells in Susac syndrome. RNA totalling about 0.5 to 1 ug underwent reverse transcription with random hexamers. An immunoSEQ multiplex PCR amplified TCR beta CDR3 over 54 Vbeta and 13 Jbeta. One entry per CDR3 protein results from TCRdb running MiXCR on the immunoSEQ multiplex PCR reads. This table has some 100,000 distinct CDR3 sequences, 92% appearing once. Peripheral blood CD8+ and CD4+ T cells were profiled by TCR beta sequencing. The control participants were healthy donors, and these controls were matched with respect to both age and sex. Sequencing was carried out using CD8+ T cells from PBMCs. This TCR was recovered from a human donor in good health.

This chain's CDR3 is CAWSVQSGNQPQHF. The CDR3 DNA reads as TGTGCCTGGAGTGTACAGTCAGGTAATCAGCCCCAGCATTTT. The J gene is TRBJ1-5, the V gene TRBV30; unclear D gene. Germline CDR1 and CDR2: GTSNPN and SVGIG (reference sequence). V was shortened by 0 bases and J by 4 bases, with 10 bases between the two germline ends. The CDR3 covers 14 residues.